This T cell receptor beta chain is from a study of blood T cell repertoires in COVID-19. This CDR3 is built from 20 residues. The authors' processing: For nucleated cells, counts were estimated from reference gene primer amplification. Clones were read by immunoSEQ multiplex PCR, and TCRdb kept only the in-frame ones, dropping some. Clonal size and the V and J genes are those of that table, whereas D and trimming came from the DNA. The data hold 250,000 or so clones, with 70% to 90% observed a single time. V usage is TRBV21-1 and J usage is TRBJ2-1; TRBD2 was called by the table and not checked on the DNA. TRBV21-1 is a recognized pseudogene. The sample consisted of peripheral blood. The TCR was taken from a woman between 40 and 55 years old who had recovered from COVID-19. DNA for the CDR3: TGTGCCAGCAGCAAACCCACTAGCGGGAGGGACCAACCCTGGGACAATGAGCAGTTCTTC. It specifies CASSKPTSGRDQPWDNEQFF.